Each of the 26 T cell receptor beta chains below was sequenced from the same sample in a study of neurological immune-mediated disorders. TCRdb independently ran MiXCR on the 5' RACE reads; one entry per CDR3 protein. Of under 70,000 distinct CDR3 sequences listed, around 3% are singletons. Sequenced sample: PBMCs. Every receptor here comes from a woman in her 50s with multiple sclerosis.

This clonotype was recorded at least ten times. The V and J genes are TRBV5-1 and TRBJ2-3, with D hard to call. This CDR3 is built from 16 residues. V lost 2 bases, J lost 4 bases, and 17 bases lay in between. Germline V gives CDR1 SGHRS, CDR2 YFSETQ. CDR3 loop: CASSFSAQRSADTQYF. CDR3 DNA sequence: TGCGCCAGCAGCTTCTCTGCGCAACGGAGCGCAGATACGCAGTATTTT.

This clonotype was detected ten times or more. V is TRBV7-2 and J is TRBJ1-1; TRBD1 might be the D (6 bases). Germline CDR1 is SGHTA and CDR2 is FQGNSA. V lost 6 bases to trimming and J lost 3 bases, with 17 bases between them. The CDR3 has 15 residues. CDR3 sequence (DNA): TGTGCCAGCAGGTACGCCAGGGGTTTGGACACTGAAGCTTTCTTT. This sequence encodes CASRYARGLDTEAFF. The whole variable domain, filled in from reference TRBV7-2 and TRBJ1-1, reads GAGVSQSPSNKVTEKGKDVELRCDPISGHTALYWYRQSLGQGLEFLIYFQGNSAPDKSGLPSDRFSAERTGGSVSTLTIQRTQQEDSAVYLCASRYARGLDTEAFFGQGTRLTVV.

This clonotype was seen many times. The rearrangement uses TRBV5-8 and TRBJ1-1, with 8 bases matching TRBD1. The CDR3 is 16 amino acids. CDR1 and CDR2 from the germline V gene are SGHTS and YDEGEE. V lost 3 bases to trimming and J lost 0 bases; unmatched junction nucleotides: 7. The CDR3 here is CASSSWTGTMNTEAFF. CDR3 in DNA: TGTGCCAGCAGCTCCTGGACAGGGACCATGAACACTGAAGCTTTCTTT. Complete variable domain (other parts from reference TRBV5-8 and TRBJ1-1): EAGVTQSPTHLIKTRGQQATLRCSPISGHTSVYWYQQALGLGLQFLLWYDEGEERNRGNFPPRFSGRQFPNYSSELNVNALELEDSALYLCASSSWTGTMNTEAFFGQGTRLTVV.

This clonotype was observed at least ten times. The chain carries TRBV5-1 and TRBJ2-3, with 10 bases aligning to TRBD2. The CDR3 has 16 amino acids. Trimming removed 0 bases from V and 0 bases from J; junction bases left unmatched: 1. Germline CDR1 SGHRS, CDR2 YFSETQ. CDR3: CASSLGLAGSTDTQYF. As DNA, the CDR3 is TGCGCCAGCAGCTTGGGACTAGCGGGTAGCACAGATACGCAGTATTTT.

This clonotype was counted many times. This chain links TRBV4-3 with TRBJ1-3, with D perhaps TRBD1 (6 bases). From germline, CDR1 is LGHNA and CDR2 YSLEER. The CDR3 spans 16 residues. The V end was cut by 3 bases, the J end by 0 bases, with 12 bases between. The CDR3: CASSQSRGGSGNTIYF. CDR3 coding DNA: TGCGCCAGCAGCCAGTCCAGGGGAGGCTCTGGAAACACCATATATTTT.

This clonotype showed up many times. The V gene is TRBV20-1, the J gene TRBJ2-7, with D maybe TRBD1 (7 bases). Germline V CDR1 and CDR2: DFQATT, SNEGSKA (reference sequence). The CDR3 is 15 residues long. V was trimmed by 0 bases and J by 1 base, leaving 13 bases between them. The CDR3 DNA is TGCAGTGCTAGAGAGGGCGGGACAGTATCCTACGAGCAGTACGTC. This gives the protein CSAREGGTVSYEQYV.

This clonotype has a count of ten or more. The CDR3 region is CSARWTSGDTGELFF. The CDR3 DNA follows: TGCAGTGCTAGATGGACTAGCGGAGACACCGGGGAGCTGTTTTTT. The chain has TRBV20-1 and TRBJ2-2, with TRBD2 identical over 10 bases. The length of the CDR3 is 15 residues. Per germline, CDR1 DFQATT and CDR2 SNEGSKA (reference sequence). V lost 2 bases, J lost 3 bases, and 3 bases stayed unmatched.

Only a few counts were recorded for this clonotype. The chain has TRBV7-2 and TRBJ2-5; D uncertain. This CDR3 has 10 amino acids. V lost 7 bases to trimming and J lost 5 bases, with 5 bases between them. Germline V gene sequence: CDR1 SGHTA, CDR2 FQGNSA. CDR3 in DNA: TGTGCCAGCAAAGGGGAGACCCAGTACTTC. It codes for CASKGETQYF.

This clonotype was seen repeatedly, ten times or more. This rearrangement joins TRBV6-6 to TRBJ2-2; 7 bases align to TRBD1. The V gene end was trimmed by 7 bases and the J gene end by 5 bases; junction bases not matched to a gene: 4. This CDR3 contains 13 residues. CDR1 is MNHNY, CDR2 SVGAGI, per germline (reference sequence). The CDR3 DNA sequence: TGTGCCAGCACAGGGGGTCGGACCGGGGAGCTGTTTTTT. This codes for CASTGGRTGELFF.

This clonotype showed up many times. The chain links TRBV20-1 to TRBJ1-1; no definite D call. V gave up 3 bases and J gave up 5 bases, with 16 bases separating them. CDR3 length equals 14 residues. CDR1 is DFQATT and CDR2 is SNEGSKA in the germline V gene (reference sequence). CDR3 region: CSARIGGQATEAFF. CDR3 DNA: TGCAGTGCTAGGATAGGCGGGCAGGCGACTGAAGCTTTCTTT.

This clonotype was observed at least ten times. The chain is built from TRBV10-3 and TRBJ2-1, with a tentative D call TRBD1 (6 bases). From germline, CDR1 is ENHRY and CDR2 SYGVKD. Trimming took 7 bases from V and 10 from J, leaving 17 bases between them. The CDR3 sequence is 13 residues long. The CDR3 here is CAITHRDTKEQFF. The CDR3 nucleotides read TGTGCCATCACTCACCGGGACACCAAAGAGCAGTTCTTC.

This clonotype has at least ten counts. The chain joins TRBV20-1 to TRBJ2-3; 7 bases fit TRBD2. The CDR3 covers 11 residues. Losses at the gene ends were 4 bases for V and 7 bases for J; bases not matched to a gene: 2. Germline-derived CDR1 and CDR2 are DFQATT and SNEGSKA (reference sequence). DNA for the CDR3: TGCAGTGCTACGACTAGCTATACGCAGTATTTT. Its protein product is CSATTSYTQYF.

This clonotype was picked up many times. The V call is TRBV7-2, the J call TRBJ2-1, with 8 bases aligning to TRBD1. The CDR3 totals 14 residues. The V gene end was trimmed by 3 bases and the J gene end by 9 bases; junction bases not matched to a gene: 7. Germline values: CDR1 SGHTA, CDR2 FQGNSA. CDR3 nucleotide sequence: TGTGCCAGCAGCTTCGGAATAGACAGGGGTGAGCAGTTCTTC. Protein product: CASSFGIDRGEQFF.

This clonotype appeared many times. V is TRBV27 and J is TRBJ1-2; D is ambiguous. This CDR3 contains 13 residues. V lost 1 base and J lost 0, with 3 bases in between. The germline V gene encodes CDR1 MNHEY and CDR2 SMNVEV (reference sequence). The CDR3 nucleotides are TGTGCCAGCAGTTTATGGGCTAACTATGGCTACACCTTC. Translated: CASSLWANYGYTF.

The rearrangement links TRBV7-7 to TRBJ2-1, with TRBD2 as a possible D gene (6 bases). Germline values: CDR1 SSHAT, CDR2 FNYEAQ (reference sequence). This CDR3 region has 15 residues. V dropped 4 bases and J dropped 3 bases, with 13 bases sitting between them. The CDR3 spells CASSSGNSGYNEQFF. CDR3 bases: TGTGCCAGCAGCTCGGGGAATAGCGGCTACAATGAGCAGTTCTTC.

There are many counts of this clonotype. This chain links TRBV28 with TRBJ1-2, with D tentatively TRBD1 (6 bases). The V and J ends lost 3 bases and 4 bases respectively, with 9 bases between them. This CDR3 comprises 13 residues. Germline assignment: CDR1 MDHEN and CDR2 SYDVKM. The CDR3 sequence: CASSFRGFYGYTF. The CDR3 nucleotides are TGTGCCAGCAGTTTCAGGGGTTTCTATGGCTACACCTTC.

Concerning this clonotype: A single base separates this from a much larger clone, so it may be a read error. The DNA for the CDR3 is TGTGCCAAACGGACAGGACATTCACCCCTCCACTTT. Translation gives CAKRTGHSPLHF. The V and J genes are TRBV6-5 and TRBJ1-6, with 7 positions matching TRBD1. The CDR3 covers 12 residues. CDR1 is MNHEY, CDR2 SVGAGI, per germline. V lost 10 bases to trimming and J lost 8 bases; unmatched junction nucleotides: 5.

This clonotype was detected ten times or more. The rearrangement links TRBV20-1 to TRBJ1-6; D is perhaps TRBD1 (6 bases). V was cut by 5 bases and J by 5 bases, with 19 bases left in between. The germline V gene has CDR1 DFQATT and CDR2 SNEGSKA (reference sequence). This CDR3 is built from 16 residues. CDR3 nucleotides: TGCAGTGCTGTTACAGGGAGAGCGGTCCATAATTCACCCCTCCACTTT. Its translation is CSAVTGRAVHNSPLHF.

This clonotype was detected ten times or more. The chain links TRBV5-1 to TRBJ2-2, with 8 bases lining up with TRBD1. The trim removed 2 bases at V and 2 bases at J, leaving 5 bases unmatched. The CDR3 is made up of 16 amino acids. Germline V gene sequence: CDR1 SGHRS, CDR2 YFSETQ. The CDR3 region has the DNA TGCGCCAGCAGCTTCAGGGGGCCTACTAACACCGGGGAGCTGTTTTTT. Translated: CASSFRGPTNTGELFF.

This clonotype has a count of ten or more. This chain links TRBV4-3 with TRBJ1-4; tentative D call: TRBD1 (5 bases). The CDR3 sequence is 16 residues long. Deletions cut 3 bases from V and 0 bases from J, with 11 bases between. CDR1 is LGHNA, CDR2 YSLEER, per germline. The CDR3 bases are TGCGCCAGCAGCCAGATAAGGGGTGCAACTAATGAAAAACTGTTTTTT. The encoded protein is CASSQIRGATNEKLFF.

In this sample, this clonotype turned up many times. The genes are TRBV5-5 and TRBJ1-6; D remains unclear. CDR1 is SGHKS and CDR2 is YYEKEE in the germline V gene (reference sequence). This CDR3 has 13 residues. The V end was cut by 3 bases, the J end by 7 bases, with 8 bases between. DNA for the CDR3: TGTGCCAGCAGCTGGGGTGGAAATTCACCCCTCCACTTT. The encoded protein is CASSWGGNSPLHF.

This clonotype was observed many times. This sequence joins TRBV7-2 and TRBJ2-3; D is undetermined. Trimming shortened V by 0 bases and J by 14 bases, and 12 bases separated the two germline ends. The CDR3 length is 12 residues. Germline V gives CDR1 SGHTA, CDR2 FQGNSA. CDR3 protein: CASSLAPFRLYF. CDR3 DNA sequence: TGTGCCAGCAGCTTAGCCCCTTTTCGCCTGTATTTT.

Many counts were recorded for this clonotype. The chain recombines TRBV27 with TRBJ2-3; 13 positions agree with TRBD2. With 5 bases clipped from V and 7 bases from J, the junction kept 9 bases outside the gene matches. This CDR3 comprises 16 residues. Germline assignment: CDR1 MNHEY and CDR2 SMNVEV (reference sequence). The CDR3 nucleotides are TGTGCCAGCAGTCGGACTAGCGGGAGAGGTGTAAATACGCAGTATTTT. As protein: CASSRTSGRGVNTQYF.

This clonotype was detected many times. The V and J genes are TRBV7-2 and TRBJ2-7, with 7 bases matching TRBD1. The CDR3 covers 15 residues. Per the germline V gene, CDR1 is SGHTA and CDR2 is FQGNSA. V shed 3 bases and J 1 base; nucleotides not matched to a gene: 6. CDR3 region: CASSFSPGQSYEQYF. In nucleotides, the CDR3 is TGTGCCAGCAGCTTTTCCCCGGGACAGTCCTACGAGCAGTACTTC.

This clonotype occurred many times. The rearrangement uses TRBV5-1 and TRBJ2-7; 7 bases are a match to TRBD2. Trimming took 4 bases from V and 3 from J; bases not matched to a gene: 7. Germline loops: CDR1 SGHRS, CDR2 YFSETQ. This CDR3 region has 14 residues. CDR3 sequence: CASSPTSANYEQYF. The CDR3 DNA sequence: TGCGCCAGCAGCCCCACTAGCGCCAACTACGAGCAGTACTTC.

The chain has TRBV19 and TRBJ2-1; 10 bases align to TRBD2. J was trimmed by 15 bases and V by 3 bases; bases with no gene match: 11. Germline V gives CDR1 LNHDA, CDR2 SQIVND (reference sequence). The CDR3 is 14 residues long. CDR3 nucleotide sequence: TGTGCCAGTAGTATTTCGGCTAGCGGGGGCCCTTGGTTCTTC. Translating it yields CASSISASGGPWFF.